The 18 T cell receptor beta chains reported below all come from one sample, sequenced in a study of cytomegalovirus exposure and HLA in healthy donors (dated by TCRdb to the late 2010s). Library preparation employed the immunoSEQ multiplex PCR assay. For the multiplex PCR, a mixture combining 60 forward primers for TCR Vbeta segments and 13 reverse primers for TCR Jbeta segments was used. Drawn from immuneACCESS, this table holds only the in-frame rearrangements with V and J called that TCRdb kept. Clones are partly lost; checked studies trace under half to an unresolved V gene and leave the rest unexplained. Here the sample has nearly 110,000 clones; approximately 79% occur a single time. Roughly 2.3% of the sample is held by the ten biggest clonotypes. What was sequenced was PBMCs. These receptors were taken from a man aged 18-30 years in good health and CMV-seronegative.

As DNA, the CDR3 is TGTGCCAGCAGTTACTCCCGCACTGAAGCTTTCTTT. Translating gives CASSYSRTEAFF. This rearrangement joins TRBV6-6 to TRBJ1-1; no firm D call. The CDR3 spans 12 residues. Trimming took 0 bases from V and 4 from J, leaving 3 bases between them. Germline CDR1 MNHNY, CDR2 SVGAGI (reference sequence).

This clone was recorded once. DNA for the CDR3: TGTGCCAGCAGCCAATCAGCAAGCTCCCGAAGGGAGCTGTTTTTT. Translated, it gives CASSQSASSRRELFF. V and J are TRBV16 and TRBJ2-2; D call uncertain. The CDR3 sequence is 15 residues long. V was clipped by 0 bases and J by 9 bases, with 14 bases between them. Germline-derived CDR1 and CDR2 are KGHSY and FQNENV.

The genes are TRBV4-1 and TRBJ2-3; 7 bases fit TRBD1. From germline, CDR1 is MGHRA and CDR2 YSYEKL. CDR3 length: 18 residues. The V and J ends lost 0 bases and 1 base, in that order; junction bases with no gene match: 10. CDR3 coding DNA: TGCGCCAGCAGCCAAGATCATTTGGGACAGTCCCGCACAGATACGCAGTATTTT. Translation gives CASSQDHLGQSRTDTQYF.

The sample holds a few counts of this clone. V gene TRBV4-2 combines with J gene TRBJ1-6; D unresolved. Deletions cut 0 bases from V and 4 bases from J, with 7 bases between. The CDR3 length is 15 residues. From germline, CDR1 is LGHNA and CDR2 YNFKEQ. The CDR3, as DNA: TGTGCCAGCAGCCAAGAAGCCGAGTATAATTCACCCCTCCACTTT. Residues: CASSQEAEYNSPLHF.

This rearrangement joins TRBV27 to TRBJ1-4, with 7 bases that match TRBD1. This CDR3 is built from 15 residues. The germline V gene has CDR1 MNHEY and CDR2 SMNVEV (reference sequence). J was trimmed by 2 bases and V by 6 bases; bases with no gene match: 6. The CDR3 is CASSLIQGTNEKLFF. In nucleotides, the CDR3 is TGTGCCAGCAGCCTGATACAGGGGACTAATGAAAAACTGTTTTTT.

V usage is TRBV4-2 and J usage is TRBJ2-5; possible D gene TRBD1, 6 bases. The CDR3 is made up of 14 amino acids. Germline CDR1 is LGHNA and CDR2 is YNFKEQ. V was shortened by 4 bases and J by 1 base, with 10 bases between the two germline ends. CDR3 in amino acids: CASSPQGSQETQYF. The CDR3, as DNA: TGTGCCAGCAGCCCGCAGGGGTCCCAAGAGACCCAGTACTTC.

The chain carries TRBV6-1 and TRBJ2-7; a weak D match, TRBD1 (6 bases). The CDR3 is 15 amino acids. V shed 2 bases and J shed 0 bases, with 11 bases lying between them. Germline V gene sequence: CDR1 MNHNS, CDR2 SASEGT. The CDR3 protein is CASSEPGHGSYEQYF. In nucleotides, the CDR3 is TGTGCCAGCAGTGAACCGGGACATGGCTCCTACGAGCAGTACTTC.

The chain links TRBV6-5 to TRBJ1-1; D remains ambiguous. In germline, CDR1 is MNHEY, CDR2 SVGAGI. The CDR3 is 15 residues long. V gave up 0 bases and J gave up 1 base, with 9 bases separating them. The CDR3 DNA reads TGTGCCAGCAGTTACTCGGGCGGGAGGAACACTGAAGCTTTCTTT. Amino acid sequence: CASSYSGGRNTEAFF.

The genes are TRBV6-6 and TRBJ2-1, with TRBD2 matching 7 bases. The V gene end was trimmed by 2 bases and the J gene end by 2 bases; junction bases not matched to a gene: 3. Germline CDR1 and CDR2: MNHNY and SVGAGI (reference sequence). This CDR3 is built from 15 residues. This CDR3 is CASSYVAGAYNEQFF. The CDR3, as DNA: TGTGCCAGCAGTTACGTTGCGGGGGCCTACAATGAGCAGTTCTTC.

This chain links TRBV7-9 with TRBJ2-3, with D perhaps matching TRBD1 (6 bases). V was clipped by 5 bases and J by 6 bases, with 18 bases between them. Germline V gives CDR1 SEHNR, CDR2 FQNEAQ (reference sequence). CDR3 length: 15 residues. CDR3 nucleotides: TGTGCCAGCAGCCCGAGGACAGAGCGCTGGGATACGCAGTATTTT. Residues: CASSPRTERWDTQYF. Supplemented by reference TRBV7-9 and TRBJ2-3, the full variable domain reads DTGVSQNPRHKITKRGQNVTFRCDPISEHNRLYWYRQTLGQGPEFLTYFQNEAQLEKSRLLSDRFSAERPKGSFSTLEIQRTEQGDSAMYLCASSPRTERWDTQYFGPGTRLTVL.

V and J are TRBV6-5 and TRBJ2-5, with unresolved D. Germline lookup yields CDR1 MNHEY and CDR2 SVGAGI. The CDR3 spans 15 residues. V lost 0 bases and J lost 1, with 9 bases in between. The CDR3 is CASSYSGYSQETQYF. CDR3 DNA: TGTGCCAGCAGTTACTCTGGTTACTCCCAAGAGACCCAGTACTTC.

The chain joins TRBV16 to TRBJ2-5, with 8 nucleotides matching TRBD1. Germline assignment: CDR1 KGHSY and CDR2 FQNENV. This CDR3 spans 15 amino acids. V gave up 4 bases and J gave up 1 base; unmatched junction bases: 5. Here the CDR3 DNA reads TGTGCCAGCAGCCGATTAACAGGGGGCCAAGAGACCCAGTACTTC. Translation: CASSRLTGGQETQYF. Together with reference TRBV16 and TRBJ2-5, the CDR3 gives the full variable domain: GEEVAQTPKHLVRGEGQKAKLYCAPIKGHSYVFWYQQVLKNEFKFLISFQNENVFDETGMPKERFSAKCLPNSPCSLEIQATKLEDSAVYFCASSRLTGGQETQYFGPGTRLLVL.

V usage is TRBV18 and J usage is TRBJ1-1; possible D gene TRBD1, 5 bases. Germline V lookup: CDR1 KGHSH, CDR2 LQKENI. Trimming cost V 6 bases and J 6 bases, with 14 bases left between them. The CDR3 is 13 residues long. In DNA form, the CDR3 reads TGTGCCAGCTCTCGCACCGGGGGATCTGAAGCTTTCTTT. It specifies CASSRTGGSEAFF.

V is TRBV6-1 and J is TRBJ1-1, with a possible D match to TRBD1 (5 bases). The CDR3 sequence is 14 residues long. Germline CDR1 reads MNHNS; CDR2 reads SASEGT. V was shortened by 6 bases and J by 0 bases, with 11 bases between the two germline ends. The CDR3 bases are TGTGCCAGCAGAACGACAGCGTTGAACACTGAAGCTTTCTTT. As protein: CASRTTALNTEAFF.

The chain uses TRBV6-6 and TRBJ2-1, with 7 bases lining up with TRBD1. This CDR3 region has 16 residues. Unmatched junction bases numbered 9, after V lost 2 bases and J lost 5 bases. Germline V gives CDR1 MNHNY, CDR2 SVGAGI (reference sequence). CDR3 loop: CASSYEILRGHNEQFF. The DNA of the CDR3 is TGTGCCAGCAGTTACGAAATCCTAAGGGGGCACAATGAGCAGTTCTTC.

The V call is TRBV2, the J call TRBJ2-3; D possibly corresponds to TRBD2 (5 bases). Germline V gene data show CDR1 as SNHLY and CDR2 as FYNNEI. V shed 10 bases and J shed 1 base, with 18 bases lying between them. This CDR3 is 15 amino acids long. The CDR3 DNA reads TGTGCCACCATGCTAGCCCCAATGGGCACAGATACGCAGTATTTT. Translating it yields CATMLAPMGTDTQYF.

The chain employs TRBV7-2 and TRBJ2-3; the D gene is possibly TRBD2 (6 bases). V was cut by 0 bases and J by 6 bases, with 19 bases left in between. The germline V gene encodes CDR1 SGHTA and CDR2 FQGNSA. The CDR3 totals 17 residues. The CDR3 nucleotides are TGTGCCAGCAGCTTAGCGTCGGCGGGACCGGCAGTGGATACGCAGTATTTT. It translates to CASSLASAGPAVDTQYF.

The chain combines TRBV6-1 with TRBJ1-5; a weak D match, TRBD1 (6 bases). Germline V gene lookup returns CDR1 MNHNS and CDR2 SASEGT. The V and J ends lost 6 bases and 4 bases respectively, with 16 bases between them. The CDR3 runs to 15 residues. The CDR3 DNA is TGTGCCAGCAGGGCCCCGGGGGGCTTTAATCAGCCCCAGCATTTT. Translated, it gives CASRAPGGFNQPQHF.